This T cell receptor beta chain was identified in a study of cytomegalovirus exposure and HLA in healthy donors. The study's findings and limits: Earlier results showed most TCR beta V segments being productive about 87% or about 30% of the time.

Comments on this clone: What it binds is unknown.

In the PCR, 60 Vbeta and 13 Jbeta primers were used. Methods used by the authors: Unique TCR beta chains totaled approximately 83 million in a later count, with some 10 million of them shared. Repertoires were generated with immunoSEQ multiplex PCR, while TCRdb's copy carries only in-frame clones and drops some. V and J calls and clone size are as listed in that table; D and trimming were resolved from the DNA. The sample includes 150,000 to 200,000 clones, approximately 84% of them seen just once. The CDR3 has 15 residues. The V gene lost 5 bases and the J gene lost 2 bases, with 16 bases spanning the gap. Germline CDR1 is MNHEY and CDR2 is SMNVEV (reference sequence).

The source is a woman in her 30s in good health and CMV-seropositive. Sequencing was carried out using PBMCs. J is TRBJ2-7 and V is TRBV27, with a tentative D call TRBD1 (6 bases). The CDR3: CASSPQIQGTYEQYF. The CDR3 DNA is TGTGCCAGCAGTCCACAGATCCAGGGGACCTACGAGCAGTACTTC.